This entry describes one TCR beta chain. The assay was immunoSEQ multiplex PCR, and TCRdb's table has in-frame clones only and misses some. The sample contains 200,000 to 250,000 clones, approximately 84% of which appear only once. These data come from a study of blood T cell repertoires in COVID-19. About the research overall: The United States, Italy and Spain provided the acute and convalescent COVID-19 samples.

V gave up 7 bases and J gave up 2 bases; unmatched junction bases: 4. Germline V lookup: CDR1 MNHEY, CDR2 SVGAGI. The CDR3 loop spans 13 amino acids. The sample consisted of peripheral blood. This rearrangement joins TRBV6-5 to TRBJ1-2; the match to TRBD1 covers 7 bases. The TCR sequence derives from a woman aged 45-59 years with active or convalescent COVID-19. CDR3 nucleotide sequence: TGTGCCAGCACCTCGACAGGGAACTATGGCTACACCTTC. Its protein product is CASTSTGNYGYTF.